The 18 T cell receptor beta chains below all came from one sample that was sequenced in a study of OX40 agonist ivuxolimab in advanced cancers. Repertoires were generated with immunoSEQ multiplex PCR, while TCRdb's copy carries only in-frame clones and drops some. This sample has tens of thousands of clones, with around nine tenths found just once. Source: CD4+ or CD8+ T cells sorted from blood, taken in a trial of the OX40 agonist ivuxolimab. These receptors originate from an adult with an advanced solid tumor such as melanoma, head and neck, liver or kidney cancer.

The gene calls are TRBV29-1 and TRBJ2-7, with a possible D match to TRBD2 (5 bases). The germline V and J ends were trimmed by 7 bases and 3 bases, with 13 bases remaining between them. Germline lookup yields CDR1 SQVTM and CDR2 ANQGSEA. The CDR3 is 12 residues long. The CDR3 sequence is CSAAGADYEQYF. The CDR3 DNA follows: TGCAGCGCCGCGGGCGCGGACTACGAGCAGTACTTC.

The chain combines TRBV6-1 with TRBJ1-5, with 7 bases matching TRBD1. With V trimmed by 5 bases and J by 2 bases, 3 bases remained unmatched. CDR1 and CDR2 from the germline V gene are MNHNS and SASEGT. The CDR3 spans 14 residues. The CDR3 DNA reads TGTGCCAGCAGTTGGACAGGCGGCAATCAGCCCCAGCATTTT. Translating gives CASSWTGGNQPQHF.

The rearrangement uses TRBV10-3 and TRBJ2-1, with 11 bases identical to TRBD2. Germline CDR1 is ENHRY and CDR2 is SYGVKD. This CDR3 is 14 amino acids long. The junction had 3 bases not matched to a gene; V was cut back by 10 bases and J by 1 base. The CDR3 DNA is TGTGCCACAAGACTAGCGGGATCCTACAATGAGCAGTTCTTC. It specifies CATRLAGSYNEQFF.

This chain joins TRBV11-2 and TRBJ2-3, with D unclear. The germline V and J ends were trimmed by 3 bases and 0 bases, with 7 bases remaining between them. This CDR3 is 14 amino acids long. The germline V gene has CDR1 SGHAT and CDR2 FQNNGV. CDR3 amino acids: CASSLIDSTDTQYF. CDR3 nucleotides: TGTGCCAGCAGCTTGATTGACAGCACAGATACGCAGTATTTT.

The V gene is TRBV28, the J gene TRBJ1-2; TRBD1 is a possible D gene (6 bases). V lost 4 bases and J lost 5, with 17 bases in between. The CDR3 has 15 residues. Germline V gene lookup returns CDR1 MDHEN and CDR2 SYDVKM. The CDR3 DNA reads as TGTGCCAGCAGTTCCTCCGGGCAGGGGAGTTATGGCTACACCTTC. Protein sequence: CASSSSGQGSYGYTF.

V and J are TRBV10-3 and TRBJ2-6; D remains ambiguous. The CDR3 length is 15 residues. Looked up from germline, CDR1 is ENHRY and CDR2 is SYGVKD. V was trimmed by 3 bases and J by 1 base, leaving 7 bases between them. As DNA, the CDR3 is TGTGCCATCAGTGACCTGAATTCTGGGGCCAACGTCCTGACTTTC. Translated, it gives CAISDLNSGANVLTF.

This clone was observed a few times. The sample holds other DNA sequences that translate to the same CDR3. V usage is TRBV28 and J usage is TRBJ2-5; unclear D gene. Germline-derived CDR1 and CDR2 are MDHEN and SYDVKM. This CDR3 spans 13 amino acids. With 5 bases removed from V and 5 bases from J, the gap between germline ends came to 12 bases. This CDR3 is CASSPPATETQYF. The CDR3, as DNA: TGTGCCAGCAGTCCTCCGGCTACGGAGACCCAGTACTTC.

The chain employs TRBV11-2 and TRBJ1-1, with D hard to call. V was trimmed by 6 bases and J by 3 bases, leaving 14 bases between them. Per germline, CDR1 SGHAT and CDR2 FQNNGV. The CDR3 extends over 14 amino acids. CDR3 nucleotides: TGTGCCAGCAGACAATGGTCGGTTCACACTGAAGCTTTCTTT. It specifies CASRQWSVHTEAFF.

CDR3 DNA sequence: TGTGCCAGCTCACCCCCGGCGGGCAGGTCCTACGAGCAGTACTTC. It yields the protein CASSPPAGRSYEQYF. The J gene is TRBJ2-7, the V gene TRBV18; tentative D call: TRBD2 (5 bases). V shed 3 bases and J shed 1 base, with 13 bases lying between them. The length of the CDR3 is 15 residues. Looked up from germline, CDR1 is KGHSH and CDR2 is LQKENI.

This rearrangement joins TRBV6-5 to TRBJ1-2, with TRBD1 identical over 8 bases. Germline-derived CDR1 and CDR2 are MNHEY and SVGAGI. The J segment lost 8 bases and the V segment lost 0 bases, leaving 8 bases of the junction unmatched. The CDR3 extends over 15 amino acids. CDR3 amino acids: CASSYSAGGVTGYTF. The DNA for the CDR3 is TGTGCCAGCAGTTACTCGGCAGGGGGCGTCACGGGCTACACCTTC.

The chain has TRBV19 and TRBJ1-1, with 8 bases fitting TRBD1. Germline assignment: CDR1 LNHDA and CDR2 SQIVND (reference sequence). V lost 7 bases to trimming and J lost 5 bases; unmatched junction nucleotides: 9. CDR3 length equals 14 residues. The CDR3 loop reads CASTSGTGITEAFF. In DNA form, the CDR3 reads TGTGCCAGTACTTCCGGGACAGGAATAACTGAAGCTTTCTTT.

The chain links TRBV7-9 to TRBJ1-5; 7 bases are shared with TRBD1. The germline gives CDR1 SEHNR, CDR2 FQNEAQ (reference sequence). CDR3 length equals 15 residues. With V trimmed by 5 bases and J by 6 bases, 10 bases remained unmatched. The CDR3 sequence is CASSPEGDRSQPQHF. CDR3 sequence (DNA): TGTGCCAGCAGCCCCGAAGGGGACAGAAGTCAGCCCCAGCATTTT.

The V and J genes are TRBV11-2 and TRBJ2-3, with TRBD1 matching 9 bases. V shed 5 bases, J shed 6 bases, and the junction held 12 bases outside the gene matches. Germline values: CDR1 SGHAT, CDR2 FQNNGV. The CDR3 is 16 residues long. In DNA, the CDR3 is TGTGCCAGCAGCGCCCGGGACAGGGATTTTTCCGATACGCAGTATTTT. Its translation is CASSARDRDFSDTQYF.

The chain employs TRBV10-2 and TRBJ2-1, with 7 positions matching TRBD1. Trimming cost V 6 bases and J 4 bases; bases outside gene matches: 6. CDR1 is WSHSY and CDR2 is SAAADI in the germline V gene. The CDR3 has 14 amino acids. The CDR3: CASRGTATYNEQFF. CDR3 coding DNA: TGCGCCAGCAGAGGGACAGCGACTTACAATGAGCAGTTCTTC.

This clone is a singleton in its sample. The rearrangement links TRBV4-2 to TRBJ2-1; 12 bases map to TRBD2. Germline CDR1 LGHNA, CDR2 YNFKEQ. Trimming took 4 bases from V and 1 from J; bases not matched to a gene: 5. This CDR3 has 17 residues. The CDR3 nucleotides read TGTGCCAGCAGCCTAGGACTAGCGGGAAGGTCCTACAATGAGCAGTTCTTC. Residues: CASSLGLAGRSYNEQFF.

The chain joins TRBV5-4 to TRBJ2-2, with 8 positions matching TRBD2. This CDR3 contains 16 residues. Germline-derived CDR1 and CDR2 are SGHNT and YYREEE (reference sequence). The trim removed 4 bases at V and 3 bases at J, leaving 8 bases unmatched. DNA of the CDR3: TGTGCCAGCAGCGTACCGGGACTAGAAGACACCGGGGAGCTGTTTTTT. Translated, it gives CASSVPGLEDTGELFF.

The chain is built from TRBV6-1 and TRBJ2-7; D unresolved. Per germline, CDR1 MNHNS and CDR2 SASEGT. CDR3 length: 11 residues. The germline V and J ends were trimmed by 10 bases and 6 bases, with 13 bases remaining between them. The CDR3 here is CATTRLAEQYF. For the CDR3, the DNA is TGTGCCACGACCCGACTCGCCGAGCAGTACTTC.

The V and J genes are TRBV7-3 and TRBJ2-7; 7 positions match TRBD2. CDR3 size: 13 residues. Trimming took 4 bases from V and 6 from J; bases not matched to a gene: 6. Germline loops: CDR1 SGHTA, CDR2 FQGTGA. The CDR3 loop is CASSSRRGSEQYF. As DNA, the CDR3 is TGTGCCAGCAGCTCCCGGCGGGGGAGCGAGCAGTACTTC.